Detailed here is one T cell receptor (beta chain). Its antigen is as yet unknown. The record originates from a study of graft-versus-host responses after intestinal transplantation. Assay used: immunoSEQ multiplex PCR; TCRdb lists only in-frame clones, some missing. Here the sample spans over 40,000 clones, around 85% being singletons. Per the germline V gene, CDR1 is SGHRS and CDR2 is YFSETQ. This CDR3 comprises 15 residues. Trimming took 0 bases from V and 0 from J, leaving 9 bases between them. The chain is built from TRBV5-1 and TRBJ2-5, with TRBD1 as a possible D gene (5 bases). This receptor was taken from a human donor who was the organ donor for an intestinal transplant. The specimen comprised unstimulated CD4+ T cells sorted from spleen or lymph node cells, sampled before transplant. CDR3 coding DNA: TGCGCCAGCAGCTTGGGTCCGACAGACCAAGAGACCCAGTACTTC. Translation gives CASSLGPTDQETQYF.